These 25 T cell receptor beta chains came from one sample sequenced in a study of neurological immune-mediated disorders. The time point: longitudinal time-point 2. TCRdb re-derived calls from the 5' RACE reads in MiXCR, one entry per CDR3 protein. The profile shows over 75,000 distinct CDR3 sequences, about 5.6% of them singletons. Material: PBMCs. These receptors were obtained from a woman between 55 and 75 years old with multiple sclerosis.

Many counts were recorded for this clonotype. The chain is built from TRBV15 and TRBJ2-7; TRBD1 agrees at 12 bases. V shed 4 bases and J 4 bases; nucleotides not matched to a gene: 8. The CDR3 has 16 amino acids. CDR1 is LNHNV and CDR2 is YYDKDF in the germline V gene (reference sequence). CDR3 region: CATSISRDRGRYEQYF. In DNA form, the CDR3 reads TGTGCCACCAGCATATCCCGGGACAGGGGGCGGTACGAGCAGTACTTC.

This clonotype showed up many times. The chain employs TRBV5-1 and TRBJ2-3; D unclear. In germline, CDR1 is SGHRS, CDR2 YFSETQ. CDR3 size: 13 residues. V lost 4 bases and J lost 2, with 8 bases in between. CDR3 region: CASSLSTTDTQYF. As DNA, the CDR3 is TGCGCCAGCAGCCTCAGTACCACAGATACGCAGTATTTT.

This clonotype has ten or more counts. The V call is TRBV20-1, the J call TRBJ2-1, with TRBD2 as a possible D gene (7 bases). The CDR3 has 14 amino acids. V lost 5 bases and J 5 bases, leaving 16 bases between the germline ends. Germline V gives CDR1 DFQATT, CDR2 SNEGSKA (reference sequence). The CDR3 bases are TGCAGTGCTTTAGGTGGCGGGGGCCACAATGAGCAGTTCTTC. This encodes CSALGGGGHNEQFF.

This clonotype has at least ten counts. The gene calls are TRBV11-3 and TRBJ2-1; no clear D. Germline assignment: CDR1 SGHNT and CDR2 YENEEA. There are 13 residues in the CDR3. The V end lost 5 bases, the J end lost 6 bases, and 11 bases lay between the germline ends. In DNA form, the CDR3 reads TGTGCCAGCAGCCGACGAGCCGGCAATGAGCAGTTCTTC. Its translation: CASSRRAGNEQFF.

At least ten counts were recorded for this clonotype. This rearrangement joins TRBV30 to TRBJ1-1, with 8 bases that match TRBD1. Per the germline V gene, CDR1 is GTSNPN and CDR2 is SVGIG (reference sequence). V lost 5 bases to trimming and J lost 4 bases; unmatched junction nucleotides: 6. The CDR3 spans 13 residues. For the CDR3, the DNA is TGTGCCTGGTCCGGACAGGGAATCACTGAAGCTTTCTTT. This encodes CAWSGQGITEAFF.

The table lists this clonotype with many counts. The chain employs TRBV14 and TRBJ2-1, with D uncertain. Trimming pared 0 bases from V and 12 bases from J, leaving 15 bases between. The CDR3 runs to 14 residues. Germline V CDR1 and CDR2: SGHDN, FVKESK. CDR3 DNA: TGTGCCAGCAGCCAAGATAGCCCGGCCCCCTCGCAGTTCTTC. Its translation: CASSQDSPAPSQFF.

This clonotype appeared many times. This chain connects TRBV20-1 to TRBJ2-1, with a weak D call TRBD2 (6 bases). The length of the CDR3 is 16 residues. The germline CDR1 and CDR2 sequences are DFQATT and SNEGSKA (reference sequence). Trimming shortened V by 0 bases and J by 5 bases, and 17 bases separated the two germline ends. CDR3 residues: CSAREPTRGGDNEQFF. CDR3 in DNA: TGCAGTGCTAGAGAGCCGACGCGGGGAGGAGACAATGAGCAGTTCTTC.

This clonotype was found many times. This rearrangement joins TRBV20-1 to TRBJ1-1; the match to TRBD1 covers 7 bases. V trimming: 5 bases; J trimming: 11 bases; junction bases outside the gene matches: 11. Germline loops: CDR1 DFQATT, CDR2 SNEGSKA (reference sequence). The CDR3 has 12 amino acids. The CDR3 spells CSAPSTGRLAFF. The CDR3, as DNA: TGCAGTGCTCCGTCGACAGGGCGTTTGGCTTTCTTT.

This clonotype was seen ten or more times. V usage is TRBV5-1 and J usage is TRBJ2-1; D is unresolved. Trimming took off 4 bases at V and 6 bases at J, with 14 bases between the two ends. CDR3 length: 14 amino acids. CDR1 SGHRS and CDR2 YFSETQ come from the germline V gene. The DNA for the CDR3 is TGCGCCAGCAGCAGCCGGGCAGGCGGCAATGAGCAGTTCTTC. Its protein product is CASSSRAGGNEQFF.

This clonotype was observed many times. The V gene is TRBV6-6, the J gene TRBJ1-1, with TRBD1 as a possible D gene (5 bases). There are 14 residues in the CDR3. The V gene lost 8 bases and the J gene lost 0 bases, with 13 bases spanning the gap. In germline, CDR1 is MNHNY, CDR2 SVGAGI (reference sequence). The CDR3 nucleotides are TGTGCCAGCGGACACAGTTCCCTGAACACTGAAGCTTTCTTT. This gives the protein CASGHSSLNTEAFF.

This clonotype has at least ten counts. This chain uses TRBV5-5 with TRBJ1-5; 7 nucleotides line up with TRBD1. The length of the CDR3 is 15 residues. The V segment lost 4 bases and the J segment 2 bases; nucleotides outside the gene matches: 6. CDR1 SGHKS and CDR2 YYEKEE come from the germline V gene (reference sequence). CDR3 protein: CASSARGQGNQPQHF. The CDR3 nucleotides are TGTGCCAGCAGCGCGAGAGGACAGGGCAATCAGCCCCAGCATTTT.

In its sample, this clonotype was seen many times. The rearrangement uses TRBV7-2 and TRBJ1-1, with a possible D match to TRBD1 (5 bases). Trimming shortened V by 7 bases and J by 1 base, and 13 bases separated the two germline ends. The length of the CDR3 is 14 residues. Germline V gives CDR1 SGHTA, CDR2 FQGNSA. In DNA form, the CDR3 reads TGTGCCAGCAATACGGGGGTGGGGAACACTGAAGCTTTCTTT. Its translation is CASNTGVGNTEAFF.

This clonotype was counted many times. The rearrangement joins TRBV5-1 to TRBJ1-5; D is ambiguous. This CDR3 is 13 amino acids long. Germline V gene sequence: CDR1 SGHRS, CDR2 YFSETQ. V was cut by 4 bases and J by 6 bases, with 11 bases left in between. CDR3 sequence: CASSSQVGQPQHF. The CDR3 region has the DNA TGCGCCAGCAGCAGTCAGGTGGGTCAGCCCCAGCATTTT.

This clonotype was observed at least ten times. The chain is built from TRBV7-8 and TRBJ1-5; weak D call: TRBD1 (5 bases). The CDR3 is 15 amino acids. V lost 1 base and J 6 bases, leaving 13 bases between the germline ends. Germline values: CDR1 SGHVS, CDR2 FQNEAQ. The CDR3 region has the DNA TGTGCCAGCAGCTTAGTGACGGGGGAAGGTCAGCCCCAGCATTTT. This translates into CASSLVTGEGQPQHF.

This clonotype was recorded a few times. The chain combines TRBV6-5 with TRBJ2-7, with 10 bases that match TRBD1. Losses at the gene ends were 6 bases for V and 1 base for J; bases not matched to a gene: 12. This CDR3 spans 17 amino acids. The germline CDR1 and CDR2 sequences are MNHEY and SVGAGI. In DNA, the CDR3 is TGTGCCAGCAGAAGGAAGCCTCGGACAGGGGGATCCTACGAGCAGTACTTC. Encoded protein: CASRRKPRTGGSYEQYF.

The table lists this clonotype with many counts. The chain employs TRBV7-9 and TRBJ1-1; 7 nucleotides align to TRBD1. CDR1 is SEHNR, CDR2 FQNEAQ, per germline (reference sequence). J lost 6 bases, V lost 5 bases, and 9 bases had no gene match. The CDR3 sequence is 14 residues long. The CDR3 bases are TGTGCCAGCAGCCCAACAGGGGTTGGGGCTGAAGCTTTCTTT. Translation gives CASSPTGVGAEAFF.

This clonotype was picked up many times. The chain joins TRBV5-1 to TRBJ2-3, with D perhaps matching TRBD2 (5 bases). Germline V gives CDR1 SGHRS, CDR2 YFSETQ. The CDR3 is 15 residues long. Trimming stripped 1 base from V and 2 bases from J, with 11 bases between. DNA of the CDR3: TGCGCCAGCAGCTTGCGGGGAACTGACACAGATACGCAGTATTTT. Protein product: CASSLRGTDTDTQYF.

Worth noting for this clonotype: This may stem from a read error, because a much larger clone lies one nucleotide away. This chain links TRBV12-3 or TRBV12-4 with TRBJ1-1, with TRBD1 matching over 9 bases. Unmatched junction bases numbered 9, after V lost 7 bases and J lost 3 bases. The CDR3 runs to 15 residues. The DNA for the CDR3 is TGTGCCAGCATCCACATACAGGGGGCACACACTGAAGCTTTCTTT. This sequence encodes CASIHIQGAHTEAFF.

This clonotype has ten or more counts. The chain combines TRBV7-2 with TRBJ2-7; no reliable D call. The CDR3 spans 14 residues. CDR1 and CDR2 from the germline V gene are SGHTA and FQGNSA. With 1 base removed from V and 2 bases from J, the gap between germline ends came to 9 bases. The chain's CDR3 is CASSLEGFAYEQYF. The CDR3 DNA follows: TGTGCCAGCAGCTTAGAGGGATTCGCCTACGAGCAGTACTTC.

This clonotype was seen many times. The chain uses TRBV5-1 and TRBJ1-1, with D maybe TRBD1 (5 bases). The germline V and J ends were trimmed by 4 bases and 4 bases, with 26 bases remaining between them. Germline V gene data show CDR1 as SGHRS and CDR2 as YFSETQ. The CDR3 sequence is 18 residues long. The CDR3 DNA reads as TGCGCCAGCAGCCGGAGGGGTGTGAGGGGCGCGGTTGGCACTGAAGCTTTCTTT. Its translation is CASSRRGVRGAVGTEAFF.

This chain joins TRBV18 and TRBJ1-1; weak D call: TRBD1 (6 bases). V dropped 3 bases and J dropped 3 bases, with 11 bases sitting between them. CDR3 length: 14 residues. Germline assignment: CDR1 KGHSH and CDR2 LQKENI. Written as DNA, the CDR3 is TGTGCCAGCTCACCGCAGGGGAAGGACACTGAAGCTTTCTTT. The encoded protein is CASSPQGKDTEAFF. The entire variable domain, with the rest obtained from reference TRBV18 and TRBJ1-1, is as follows: NAGVMQNPRHLVRRRGQEARLRCSPMKGHSHVYWYRQLPEEGLKFMVYLQKENIIDESGMPKERFSAEFPKEGPSILRIQQVVRGDSAAYFCASSPQGKDTEAFFGQGTRLTVV.

Of note for this clonotype: A read error is possible here, since a much larger clone lies one base away. The chain is built from TRBV7-6 and TRBJ2-1; TRBD1 aligns across 8 bases. Germline CDR1 and CDR2: SGHVS and FNYEAQ. This CDR3 has 16 amino acids. CDR3 nucleotides: TGTGCCAGCAGCTTAGCGGTAGGGACAGGCTACAATGAGCTGTTCTTC. Amino acids: CASSLAVGTGYNELFF.

This clonotype was counted at least ten times. Written as DNA, the CDR3 is TGTGCCAGCAGCCTGAGGGGTCAGCAGTACTTC. Protein product: CASSLRGQQYF. V and J are TRBV5-6 and TRBJ2-5; D is possibly TRBD1 or TRBD2 (5 bases each). CDR1 and CDR2 (germline): SGHDT, YYEEEE. The CDR3 length is 11 residues. The V and J ends lost 4 bases and 11 bases respectively, with 12 bases between them.

This clonotype was counted many times. The V and J genes are TRBV29-1 and TRBJ1-5; no reliable D call. V lost 1 base and J lost 6, with 10 bases in between. CDR1 and CDR2 from the germline V gene are SQVTM and ANQGSEA. The CDR3 runs 13 residues. The CDR3 sequence: CSVEAGSGQPQHF. CDR3 nucleotides: TGCAGCGTTGAAGCCGGCAGCGGTCAGCCCCAGCATTTT.

This clonotype was counted ten times or more. This chain joins TRBV20-1 and TRBJ2-3, with a tentative D call TRBD2 (5 bases). The CDR3 runs 13 residues. Germline assignment: CDR1 DFQATT and CDR2 SNEGSKA (reference sequence). The germline V and J ends were trimmed by 1 base and 6 bases, with 11 bases remaining between them. For the CDR3, the DNA is TGCAGTGCTAGAGGAAAGGAGGTGGATACGCAGTATTTT. Translating it yields CSARGKEVDTQYF.